This T cell receptor beta chain was retrieved from a study of T cells after yellow fever vaccination. TCRdb processed the 5' RACE reads anew with MiXCR; each CDR3 protein has one entry. Among 400,000 to 450,000 distinct CDR3 sequences, roughly a sixth were seen once, and the ten largest hold roughly a sixth. Overall study results and limits: Weaker overall was a secondary response that nonetheless peaked faster, on day 5 versus 15. The CD4 and CD8 compartments had a small share of their clonotypes in common. Booster sampling recovered most clones from primary vaccination (about 97% CD4, around 88% CD8).

The length of the CDR3 is 18 residues. Germline CDR1 and CDR2: SGHNT and YENEEA. V trimming: 1 base; J trimming: 7 bases; junction bases outside the gene matches: 14. For this clonotype: Its antigen is as yet unknown.

The specimen comprised PBMCs, sampled before the yellow fever booster vaccination. This clonotype originated in a man aged 18 to 35 who received the YFV17D yellow fever vaccine. The chain recombines TRBV11-3 with TRBJ2-2; 8 nucleotides align to TRBD2. CDR3 protein: CASSLGGGTISLDGELFF. The CDR3 nucleotides read TGTGCCAGCAGCTTAGGCGGGGGGACGATTTCGCTTGACGGGGAGCTGTTTTTT.